This T cell receptor (beta chain) is drawn from a study of shared clonotypes between healthy human individuals. This table comes from immunoSEQ multiplex PCR, and its TCRdb copy is limited to in-frame clones, with some not included. The data show about 2,100,000 clones, roughly 91% seen once. CD45RO negativity and positive selection for CCR7 defined naive CD8 cells, a population that excluded terminally differentiated effector memory CD45RA+ cells. The CDR3 loop spans 17 amino acids. The germline V gene has CDR1 LGHNA and CDR2 YSLEER. With V trimmed by 1 base and J by 9 bases, 14 bases remained unmatched.

Sequencing was carried out using naive CD8+ T cells from PBMCs. The chain couples TRBV4-3 to TRBJ2-1, with 8 nucleotides matching TRBD2. This TCR was sampled from a man in his late teens or twenties in good health. Some clones in this sample may be carry-over from other donors' samples. CDR3 in amino acids: CASSQGLAGPSGGEQFF. CDR3 bases: TGCGCCAGCAGCCAAGGCCTAGCGGGCCCCAGCGGTGGTGAGCAGTTCTTC.